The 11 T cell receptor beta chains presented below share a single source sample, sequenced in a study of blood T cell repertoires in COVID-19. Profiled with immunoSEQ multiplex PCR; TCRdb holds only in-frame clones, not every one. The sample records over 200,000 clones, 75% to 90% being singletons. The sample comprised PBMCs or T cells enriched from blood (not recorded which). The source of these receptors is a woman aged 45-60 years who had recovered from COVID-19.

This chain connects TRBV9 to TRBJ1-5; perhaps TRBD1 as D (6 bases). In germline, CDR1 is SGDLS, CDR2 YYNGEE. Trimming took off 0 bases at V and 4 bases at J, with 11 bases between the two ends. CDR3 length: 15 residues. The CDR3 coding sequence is TGTGCCAGCAGCGTAGCCCCTGGACAGAATCAGCCCCAGCATTTT. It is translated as CASSVAPGQNQPQHF.

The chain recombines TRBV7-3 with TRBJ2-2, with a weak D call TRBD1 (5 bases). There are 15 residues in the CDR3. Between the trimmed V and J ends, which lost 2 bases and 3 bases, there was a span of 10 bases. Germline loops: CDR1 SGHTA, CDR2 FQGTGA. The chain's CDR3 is CASSLVRGDTGELFF. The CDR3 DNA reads TGTGCCAGCAGCTTAGTAAGGGGCGACACCGGGGAGCTGTTTTTT.

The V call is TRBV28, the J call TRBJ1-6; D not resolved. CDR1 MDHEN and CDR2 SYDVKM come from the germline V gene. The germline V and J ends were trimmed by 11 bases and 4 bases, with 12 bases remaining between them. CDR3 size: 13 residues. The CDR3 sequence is CAALTAYNSPLHF. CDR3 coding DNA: TGTGCCGCTTTAACAGCTTATAATTCACCCCTCCACTTT.

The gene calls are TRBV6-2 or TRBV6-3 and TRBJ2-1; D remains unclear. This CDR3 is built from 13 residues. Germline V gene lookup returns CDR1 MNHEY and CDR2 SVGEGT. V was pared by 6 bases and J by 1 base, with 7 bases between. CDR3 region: CASSLRSYNEQFF. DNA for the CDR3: TGTGCCAGCAGCCTGCGGTCCTACAATGAGCAGTTCTTC.

The CDR3 protein is CASSQDQGRGYGYTF. CDR3 nucleotide sequence: TGCGCCAGCAGCCAAGATCAAGGCAGGGGCTATGGCTACACCTTC. This sequence joins TRBV4-1 and TRBJ1-2, with D possibly matching TRBD1 (6 bases). CDR3 size: 15 residues. Deletions cut 0 bases from V and 4 bases from J, with 12 bases between. Germline CDR1 is MGHRA and CDR2 is YSYEKL.

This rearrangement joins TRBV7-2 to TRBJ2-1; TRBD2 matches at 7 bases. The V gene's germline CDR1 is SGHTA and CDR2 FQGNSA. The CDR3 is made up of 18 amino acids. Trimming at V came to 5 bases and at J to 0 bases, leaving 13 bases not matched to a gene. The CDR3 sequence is CASSPSGLSFSSYNEQFF. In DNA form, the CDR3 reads TGTGCCAGCAGCCCGTCGGGACTATCATTCTCCTCCTACAATGAGCAGTTCTTC.

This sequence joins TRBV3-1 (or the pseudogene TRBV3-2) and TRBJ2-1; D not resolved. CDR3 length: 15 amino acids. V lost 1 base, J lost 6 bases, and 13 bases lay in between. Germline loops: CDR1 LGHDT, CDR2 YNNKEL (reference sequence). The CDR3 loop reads CASSQVRLLRNEQFF. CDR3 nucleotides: TGTGCCAGCAGCCAAGTCCGTCTGCTGCGCAATGAGCAGTTCTTC.

Here the CDR3 DNA reads TGTGCCAGTAGGACAGGGGGGACCAATAATTCACCCCTCCACTTT. The encoded protein is CASRTGGTNNSPLHF. The chain couples TRBV2 to TRBJ1-6; 10 bases agree with TRBD1. V was pared by 9 bases and J by 5 bases, with 7 bases of the junction left unmatched. Germline CDR1 and CDR2: SNHLY and FYNNEI. This CDR3 has 15 amino acids.

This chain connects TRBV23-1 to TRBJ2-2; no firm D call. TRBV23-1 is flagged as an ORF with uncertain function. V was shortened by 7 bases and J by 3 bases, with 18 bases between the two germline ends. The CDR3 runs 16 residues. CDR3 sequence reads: CASTGSAQAYTGELFF. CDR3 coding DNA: TGCGCCAGCACTGGCTCGGCCCAGGCTTACACCGGGGAGCTGTTTTTT.

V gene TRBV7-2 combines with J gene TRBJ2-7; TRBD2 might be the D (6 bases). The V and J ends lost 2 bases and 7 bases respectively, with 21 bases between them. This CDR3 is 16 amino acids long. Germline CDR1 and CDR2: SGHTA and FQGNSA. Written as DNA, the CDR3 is TGTGCCAGCAGCTTAAACCCCGGCGGGACCGGTTGGGAGCAGTACTTC. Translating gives CASSLNPGGTGWEQYF.

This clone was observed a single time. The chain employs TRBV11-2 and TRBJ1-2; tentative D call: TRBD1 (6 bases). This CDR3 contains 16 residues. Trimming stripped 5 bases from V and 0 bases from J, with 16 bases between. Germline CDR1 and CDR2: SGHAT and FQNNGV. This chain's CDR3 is CASSHNPGQTNYGYTF. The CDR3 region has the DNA TGTGCCAGCAGCCATAACCCCGGACAGACTAACTATGGCTACACCTTC.